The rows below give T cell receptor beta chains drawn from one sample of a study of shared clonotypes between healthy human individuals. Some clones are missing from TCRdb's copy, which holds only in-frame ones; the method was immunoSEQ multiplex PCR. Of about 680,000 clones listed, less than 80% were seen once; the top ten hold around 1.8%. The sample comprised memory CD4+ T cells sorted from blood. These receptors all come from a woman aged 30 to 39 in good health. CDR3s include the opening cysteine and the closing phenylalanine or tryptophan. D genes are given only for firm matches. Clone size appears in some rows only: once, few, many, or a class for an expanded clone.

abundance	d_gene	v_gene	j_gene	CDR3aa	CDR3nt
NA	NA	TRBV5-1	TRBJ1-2	CASSAPGQIYGYTF	TGCGCCAGCAGCGCTCCCGGGCAGATTTATGGCTACACCTTC
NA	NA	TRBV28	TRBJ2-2	CASRDTNTGELFF	TGTGCCAGCAGGGATACGAACACCGGGGAGCTGTTTTTT
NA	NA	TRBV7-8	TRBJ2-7	CASSSNRASYEQYF	TGTGCCAGCAGCTCAAACAGGGCCTCCTACGAGCAGTACTTC
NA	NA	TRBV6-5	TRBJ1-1	CASSYREGNTEAFF	TGTGCCAGCAGTTACAGGGAGGGGAACACTGAAGCTTTCTTT
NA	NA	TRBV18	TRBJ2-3	CATATGFTDTQYF	TGTGCCACTGCGACAGGCTTCACAGATACGCAGTATTTT
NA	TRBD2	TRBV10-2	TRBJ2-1	CASSQRTSGSNEQFF	TGCGCCAGCAGTCAACGGACTAGCGGGAGCAATGAGCAGTTCTTC
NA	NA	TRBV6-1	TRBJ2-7	CANKGLVGDEQYF	TGTGCCAACAAGGGGCTAGTGGGCGACGAGCAGTACTTC
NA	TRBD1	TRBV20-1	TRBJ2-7	CSASRGQEQYF	TGCAGTGCTAGTAGGGGGCAAGAGCAGTACTTC
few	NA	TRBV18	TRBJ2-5	CASSPPDGRPGGQETQYF	TGTGCCAGCTCACCACCGGACGGGCGACCCGGTGGGCAAGAGACCCAGTACTTC
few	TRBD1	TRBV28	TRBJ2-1	CASSLPMGQGVPDSQFF	TGTGCCAGCAGTTTACCCATGGGACAGGGGGTCCCGGACTCGCAGTTCTTC
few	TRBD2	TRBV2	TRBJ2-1	CASSGTSGTVEQFF	TGTGCCAGCAGTGGGACTAGCGGGACGGTTGAGCAGTTCTTC
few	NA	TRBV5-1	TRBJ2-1	CASSWGFGQFF	TGCGCCAGCAGCTGGGGGTTTGGGCAGTTCTTC
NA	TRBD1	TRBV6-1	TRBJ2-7	CASSIGTGSAEQYF	TGTGCCAGCAGTATAGGGACAGGGTCGGCCGAGCAGTACTTC
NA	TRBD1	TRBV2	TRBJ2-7	CASSVMRGLGYEQYF	TGTGCCAGCAGTGTGATGAGGGGGCTGGGGTACGAGCAGTACTTC
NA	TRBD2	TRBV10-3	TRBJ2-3	CAISDLREGTDTQYF	TGTGCCATCAGTGACTTGCGGGAGGGTACAGATACGCAGTATTTT
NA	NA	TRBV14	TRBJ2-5	CASSPSLSHQETQYF	TGTGCCAGCAGCCCGTCCTTAAGCCACCAAGAGACCCAGTACTTC
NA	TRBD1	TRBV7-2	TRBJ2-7	CASSFDRVTYEQYF	TGTGCCAGCAGCTTCGACAGGGTAACCTACGAGCAGTACTTC
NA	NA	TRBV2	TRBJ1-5	CASSEGNQPQHF	TGTGCCAGCAGTGAGGGCAATCAGCCCCAGCATTTT
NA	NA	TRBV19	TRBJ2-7	CASSSFRGPYEQYF	TGTGCCAGTAGTAGCTTCAGGGGCCCCTACGAGCAGTACTTC
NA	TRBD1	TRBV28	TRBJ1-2	CASSPTGGVRHGYTF	TGTGCCAGCAGTCCTACAGGGGGCGTGAGGCATGGCTACACCTTC
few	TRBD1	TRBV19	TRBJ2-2	CASSIFRTGTGVNTGELFF	TGTGCCAGTAGTATATTCCGCACCGGGACAGGGGTGAACACCGGGGAGCTGTTTTTT
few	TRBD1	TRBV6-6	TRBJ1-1	CASRGQGGGTEAFF	TGTGCCAGCAGAGGACAGGGTGGGGGCACTGAAGCTTTCTTT
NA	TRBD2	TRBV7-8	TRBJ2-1	CASERETSFDEQFF	TGTGCCAGCGAAAGGGAGACTAGCTTCGATGAGCAGTTCTTC
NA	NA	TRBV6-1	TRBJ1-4	CAAGRAGGEKLFF	TGTGCCGCTGGGAGGGCGGGGGGCGAAAAACTGTTTTTT
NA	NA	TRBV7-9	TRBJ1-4	CASSSRDEKLFF	TGTGCCAGCAGCTCCCGGGACGAAAAACTGTTTTTT
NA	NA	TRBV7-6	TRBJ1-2	CASSPTENYGYTF	TGTGCCAGCAGCCCGACAGAGAACTATGGCTACACCTTC
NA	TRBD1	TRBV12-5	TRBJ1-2	CASGLVPGGDYGYTF	TGTGCTAGTGGTTTGGTACCAGGGGGAGACTATGGCTACACCTTC
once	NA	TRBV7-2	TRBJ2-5	CASTLSETQYF	TGTGCCAGCACCCTCAGCGAGACCCAGTACTTC
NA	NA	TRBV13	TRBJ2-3	CASSLVGVADTQYF	TGTGCCAGCAGCTTAGTCGGGGTCGCAGATACGCAGTATTTT
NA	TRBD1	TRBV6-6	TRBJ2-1	CASRTRDSYNEQFF	TGTGCCAGCCGGACCCGGGACAGCTACAATGAGCAGTTCTTC
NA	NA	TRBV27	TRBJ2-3	CASSSYRDTSTDTQYF	TGTGCCAGCAGTTCGTACCGGGACACCTCCACAGATACGCAGTATTTT
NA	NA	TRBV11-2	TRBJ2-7	CASTVPSSYEQYF	TGTGCCAGCACCGTCCCCAGCTCCTACGAGCAGTACTTC